The rows below give T cell receptor beta chains drawn from one sample of a study of blood T cell repertoires in COVID-19. Using immunoSEQ multiplex PCR, the repertoire was profiled, and TCRdb retains in-frame clones only, with some absent. The data hold a few hundred thousand clones, with around 83% observed a single time. The sample taken for sequencing was peripheral blood. All receptors come from a man aged 18 to 29 with active or convalescent COVID-19. Each CDR3 is given with its conserved first and last residue. D genes are given only for firm matches. Size is stated for part of the rows, as once, few or many counts, or as a class when the clone is expanded.

CASSQDSQVGYTF	TGTGCCAGCAGCCAAGATTCACAGGTTGGCTACACCTTC	TRBV4-2	NA	13	TRBJ1-2	NA
CASSQAISSSGYGETQYF	TGCGCCAGCAGCCAAGCTATATCGTCTAGCGGGTACGGGGAGACCCAGTACTTC	TRBV4-1	NA	18	TRBJ2-5	TRBD2
CASSSHLPGDYGYTF	TGTGCCAGCAGTTCTCACCTCCCAGGGGACTATGGCTACACCTTC	TRBV6-5	NA	15	TRBJ1-2	NA
CASSLWGGTYNEQFF	TGCGCCAGCAGCCTCTGGGGAGGGACCTACAATGAGCAGTTCTTC	TRBV4-3	NA	15	TRBJ2-1	TRBD2
CASSRGQSYGYTF	TGTGCCAGTAGTAGGGGACAGTCATATGGCTACACCTTC	TRBV19	NA	13	TRBJ1-2	TRBD1
CASSPRGGHAVYGYTF	TGTGCCAGCAGCCCCCGCGGGGGACATGCGGTCTATGGCTACACCTTC	TRBV21-1	NA	16	TRBJ1-2	NA
CASRTSTSGSSGEQFF	TGTGCCAGCAGAACCTCGACTAGCGGGAGCTCAGGAGAGCAGTTCTTC	TRBV27	NA	16	TRBJ2-1	TRBD2
CASSITLWGREQYF	TGTGCCAGTAGTATCACCCTTTGGGGCCGGGAGCAGTACTTC	TRBV19	NA	14	TRBJ2-7	NA
CASSIVFGSGANVLTF	TGTGCCAGTAGTATAGTTTTCGGCTCTGGGGCCAACGTCCTGACTTTC	TRBV19	NA	16	TRBJ2-6	NA
CASSSVAGALGELFF	TGTGCCAGCAGCTCTGTAGCGGGGGCTCTCGGGGAGCTGTTTTTT	TRBV7-6	NA	15	TRBJ2-2	TRBD2
CASSLARDIHYEQYF	TGTGCCAGCAGCTTAGCCCGGGACATCCACTACGAGCAGTACTTC	TRBV11-2	NA	15	TRBJ2-7	NA
CAWSGVPLSYEQYF	TGTGCCTGGTCAGGGGTCCCCCTATCCTACGAGCAGTACTTC	TRBV30	NA	14	TRBJ2-7	NA
CASNGAYPGWQYF	TGTGCCAGCAACGGCGCCTACCCGGGATGGCAGTACTTC	TRBV25-1	NA	13	TRBJ2-7	NA
CASALTGESYEQYF	TGTGCTAGTGCCCTGACAGGGGAAAGCTACGAGCAGTACTTC	TRBV12-5	few	14	TRBJ2-7	TRBD1
CAGRQGMNQPQHF	TGTGCCGGAAGACAGGGCATGAATCAGCCCCAGCATTTT	TRBV28	NA	13	TRBJ1-5	TRBD1